The rows below give T cell receptor beta chains drawn from one sample of a study of blood T cell repertoires in COVID-19. This table comes from immunoSEQ multiplex PCR, and its TCRdb copy is limited to in-frame clones, with some not included. The sample has 100,000 to 150,000 clones, 60% to 85% seen once. Sequencing was performed on peripheral blood. These receptor sequences come from a man aged 65-85 years with acute or convalescent COVID-19. The conserved cysteine and the conserved F or W are not part of the CDR3 here.

j_gene: TRBJ2-1
v_gene: TRBV11-3
CDR3aa: ASSLQGDRGEQF

j_gene: TRBJ1-1
v_gene: TRBV18
CDR3aa: ASTGQANTEAF

j_gene: TRBJ1-5
v_gene: TRBV10-2
CDR3aa: ASSDTFGGSNQPQH

j_gene: TRBJ2-2
v_gene: TRBV9
CDR3aa: ASSVKTGGNGELF

j_gene: TRBJ2-6
v_gene: TRBV5-4
CDR3aa: ASSLGQSSGANVLT

j_gene: TRBJ1-5
v_gene: TRBV2
CDR3aa: ASQGPNQPQH

j_gene: TRBJ2-1
v_gene: TRBV15
CDR3aa: ATSRDSHLSGIYNEQF

j_gene: TRBJ2-7
v_gene: TRBV2
CDR3aa: ATSGGGGREQY

j_gene: TRBJ1-1
v_gene: TRBV30
CDR3aa: AWSHRGRAF

j_gene: TRBJ1-2
v_gene: TRBV19
CDR3aa: ASSMDSDYGYT

j_gene: TRBJ2-3
v_gene: TRBV2
CDR3aa: ASSDWSGFTDTQY

j_gene: TRBJ2-7
v_gene: TRBV3-1/TRBV3-2
CDR3aa: ASRKEGSVYEQY

j_gene: TRBJ1-2
v_gene: TRBV12-3/TRBV12-4
CDR3aa: ASSLDIVYGYT

j_gene: TRBJ1-2
v_gene: TRBV18
CDR3aa: ASSGGTYGYT

j_gene: TRBJ1-2
v_gene: TRBV5-4
CDR3aa: ASSGGQAKGYGYT

j_gene: TRBJ2-7
v_gene: TRBV28
CDR3aa: ASSFGQTYEQY

j_gene: TRBJ2-7
v_gene: TRBV5-6
CDR3aa: ASSSRDSLTYEQY

j_gene: TRBJ2-7
v_gene: TRBV7-9
CDR3aa: ASSTQGFTYEQY

j_gene: TRBJ2-2
v_gene: TRBV7-2
CDR3aa: ASSTPSGKTGELF

j_gene: TRBJ1-4
v_gene: TRBV12-3/TRBV12-4
CDR3aa: ASSWDFNEKLF

j_gene: TRBJ1-4
v_gene: TRBV7-8
CDR3aa: ASSLVGGPNEKLF

j_gene: TRBJ1-2
v_gene: TRBV6-6
CDR3aa: ASSSTGAGYGYT

j_gene: TRBJ1-1
v_gene: TRBV11-2
CDR3aa: ASSLGRNTEAF

j_gene: TRBJ2-2
v_gene: TRBV6-5
CDR3aa: ASSYTKTSNTGELF